A selection of T cell receptor beta chains follows, all from one sample in a study of T cell repertoires in cytomegalovirus infection. Via MiXCR, TCRdb re-called the reads, giving one row per CDR3 protein. The sample includes approximately 730,000 distinct CDR3 sequences, around 35% of them seen just once. No antigen has been assigned to these receptors. The sequences come from cultured PBMCs, collected from culture after CMV antigen stimulation. All receptors come from a human donor in good health (CMV status not recorded). Some clones in this sample may be carry-over from other donors' samples. The CDR3 runs from the conserved cysteine through the conserved F or W. The D gene is left open where the match is weak. Clone size appears in some rows only: once, few, many, or a class for an expanded clone.

d_call	clone_size	v_call	j_call	cdr3_nt	cdr3_aa
NA	NA	TRBV15	TRBJ1-3	TGTGCCACCTCGACAGGATCGACTGGAAACACCATATATTTT	CATSTGSTGNTIYF
TRBD2	few	TRBV7-2	TRBJ2-5	TGTGCCAGCAGACTAGGCGGGAGGGCCCAAGAGACCCAGTACTTC	CASRLGGRAQETQYF
TRBD2	NA	TRBV7-9	TRBJ2-7	TGTGCCAGCAGCGCAAGACTAGCGGGAGAAGGCTACGAGCAGTACTTC	CASSARLAGEGYEQYF
NA	NA	TRBV7-6	TRBJ2-5	TGTGCCAGCAGCCCGGCCACATGGGGGGAGACCCAGTACTTC	CASSPATWGETQYF
NA	NA	TRBV4-1	TRBJ1-3	TGTGCCAGCAGCCAAGTCGGGCGTTTTAGGGGCTCCTCTGGAAACACCATATATTTT	CASSQVGRFRGSSGNTIYF
NA	NA	TRBV5-4	TRBJ1-2	TGTGCCAGCAGCTCCCCCGGGGGGGGTGGCTACACCTTC	CASSSPGGGGYTF
NA	few	TRBV28	TRBJ2-7	TGTGCCAGCCCCCCGTCGGGACTCTTAAGCTCCTACGAGCAGTACTTC	CASPPSGLLSSYEQYF
NA	NA	TRBV5-1	TRBJ2-1	TGCGCCAGCCTCCGGGACACCACCTACAATGAGCAGTTCTTC	CASLRDTTYNEQFF
NA	many	TRBV7-2	TRBJ2-7	TGTGCCAGCAGCTTTGCCGGGCCTTACTACGAGCAGTACTTC	CASSFAGPYYEQYF
TRBD1	few	TRBV7-9	TRBJ1-1	TGTGCCAGCAGCGTCAGGGACAGCGAAGCTTTCTTT	CASSVRDSEAFF
NA	few	TRBV10-3	TRBJ1-2	TGTGCCATCAGAGAACCCACGGTTAACTATGGCTACACCTTC	CAIREPTVNYGYTF
NA	NA	TRBV7-9	TRBJ2-5	TGTGCCAGCAGCCCGCCGGGACAAAGAGAAGAGACCCAGTACTTC	CASSPPGQREETQYF
TRBD2	few	TRBV7-6	TRBJ2-7	TGTGCCAGCAGCCCTTTAGCGGGAGTTGCGGAGCAGTACTTC	CASSPLAGVAEQYF
TRBD2	NA	TRBV20-1	TRBJ2-5	TGCAGTGCTCGGACTAGCGGGTCCTACGGGGAGACCCAGTACTTC	CSARTSGSYGETQYF
NA	few	TRBV19	TRBJ2-2	TGTGCCAGTAGAAATTTCCGGGACTCCTCCACCGGGGAGCTGTTTTTT	CASRNFRDSSTGELFF
TRBD1	few	TRBV7-2	TRBJ1-6	TGTGCCAGCAGCGACGGGACAGGGGGTTATTCACCCCTCCACTTT	CASSDGTGGYSPLHF
NA	few	TRBV6-1	TRBJ2-7	TGTGCCAGCAGTGTAGGCTGGCGTGGGCGGGTGGTTTCCTACGAGCAGTACTTC	CASSVGWRGRVVSYEQYF
TRBD1	NA	TRBV5-1	TRBJ2-1	TGCGCCAGCAGCTTGGGTTCAGGGGGTATTGAGCAGTTCTTC	CASSLGSGGIEQFF
NA	few	TRBV7-9	TRBJ2-5	TGTGCCAGCAGCTTTCCCTATGGGGTGGAGACCCAGTACTTC	CASSFPYGVETQYF
NA	NA	TRBV28	TRBJ2-3	TGTGCCAGCAGTTTATTAGGGGTCACCACGGATACGCAGTATTTT	CASSLLGVTTDTQYF
NA	few	TRBV12-3/TRBV12-4	TRBJ2-1	TGTGCCAGCAGTCTGAGGGGGATTGGAACTGAGCAGTTCTTC	CASSLRGIGTEQFF
NA	NA	TRBV20-1	TRBJ2-3	TGCAGTGCTAGTACTGCATCGTACACAGATACGCAGTATTTT	CSASTASYTDTQYF
NA	NA	TRBV4-2	TRBJ1-3	TGTGCCAGCAGCCAAGATCGCGGGCGGAGCTCTGGAAACACCATATATTTT	CASSQDRGRSSGNTIYF
TRBD2	few	TRBV12-3/TRBV12-4	TRBJ2-3	TGTGCCAGCAGTACCGGGACTAGAAATACGCAGTATTTT	CASSTGTRNTQYF
TRBD1	NA	TRBV6-1	TRBJ1-1	TGTGCCAGCAGGTGGGGACAGAACAGGAACACTGAAGCTTTCTTT	CASRWGQNRNTEAFF
NA	NA	TRBV4-1	TRBJ1-1	TGCGCCAGCAGCCGCGCGTTCGCAGGGATTATACCTGAAGCTTTCTTT	CASSRAFAGIIPEAFF
NA	many	TRBV7-2	TRBJ2-1	TGTGCCAGCAGCCAGCCGGGACAAGGATACAATGAGCAGTTCTTC	CASSQPGQGYNEQFF
NA	many	TRBV2	TRBJ1-2	TGTGCCAGCAGTGAAGCAGATAACTATGGCTACACCTTC	CASSEADNYGYTF
NA	NA	TRBV5-1	TRBJ1-1	TGCGCCAGCAGCAGTAGGGGGGGCGAATTTACTGAAGCTTTCTTT	CASSSRGGEFTEAFF
NA	few	TRBV7-2	TRBJ2-7	TGTGCCAGCAGCCCCGACCGGGGATCGAACTTCTACGAGCAGTACTTC	CASSPDRGSNFYEQYF
TRBD2	NA	TRBV12-3/TRBV12-4	TRBJ2-4	TGTGCCAGCAGGCCGGGACTAGCGGGAGCCGTTAGGAACATTCAGTACTTC	CASRPGLAGAVRNIQYF
NA	many	TRBV7-8	TRBJ2-2	TGTGCCAGCAGCTTACTGGGATACACCGGGGAGCTGTTTTTT	CASSLLGYTGELFF
NA	few	TRBV6-6	TRBJ2-4	TGTGCCAGGCCTGACAGTCCATCAAAAAACATTCAGTACTTC	CARPDSPSKNIQYF
TRBD2	many	TRBV5-4	TRBJ2-1	TGTGCCAGCAGCCTGAGGCCCTCGGGGGGCTCCTACAATGAGCAGTTCTTC	CASSLRPSGGSYNEQFF
NA	NA	TRBV6-1	TRBJ2-5	TGTGCCAGCAGTGAAGGCGGACCAACCTCCGGGACCCAGTACTTC	CASSEGGPTSGTQYF
TRBD1	NA	TRBV6-6	TRBJ2-6	TGTGCCAGCAGTTACTCGACAGGGGGCAGGGGTGGGGCCAACGTCCTGACTTTC	CASSYSTGGRGGANVLTF
TRBD1	few	TRBV28	TRBJ2-4	TGTGCCAGCAGTGAACATGGGACAGGGGGCGGATTCATTCAGTACTTC	CASSEHGTGGGFIQYF
NA	NA	TRBV11-2	TRBJ2-3	TGTGCCAGCAGCTTTTCACCGGTCCCAGATACGCAGTATTTT	CASSFSPVPDTQYF
NA	NA	TRBV18	TRBJ2-5	TGTGCCAGCTCGTCGCAGGGGGGCCTAAGTAAGACCCAGTACTTC	CASSSQGGLSKTQYF
NA	few	TRBV7-2	TRBJ2-7	TGTGCCAGCAGCTTCTTTGGCGAGCAGTACTTC	CASSFFGEQYF
TRBD2	NA	TRBV5-6	TRBJ2-1	TGTGCCAGCAGCTTGGCCGGGGGGGAACCGGATGAGCAGTTCTTC	CASSLAGGEPDEQFF
TRBD1	many	TRBV6-1	TRBJ2-1	TGTGCCAGCAGTCCGGGACAGGGAATATACAATGAGCAGTTCTTC	CASSPGQGIYNEQFF
NA	few	TRBV20-1	TRBJ1-5	TGCAGTGCTAGTAGGCAGTATAGCAATCAGCCCCAGCATTTT	CSASRQYSNQPQHF
NA	NA	TRBV10-3	TRBJ2-3	TGTGCCATAAACCGGGGGGCCCTCCACACAGATACGCAGTATTTT	CAINRGALHTDTQYF
NA	NA	TRBV20-1	TRBJ1-1	TGCAGTGCTAGAGATATGGGGGGCTGGAACACTGAAGCTTTCTTT	CSARDMGGWNTEAFF
NA	NA	TRBV4-1	TRBJ1-1	TGCGCCAGCAGCCACCCGTCGCTGGTGAACACTGAAGCTTTCTTT	CASSHPSLVNTEAFF